The clone carrying this TCR beta chain was seen only a few times. These data belong to a study of blood T cells in healthy people across ages. It was with a sample-barcoded 5' primer and a J-beta primer mix that a second PCR of about 7 to 12 cycles was run. TCRdb re-analysed the 5' RACE reads in MiXCR, keeping a single row per CDR3 protein. The table lists some 730,000 distinct CDR3 sequences, 20% to 25% of them singletons. This receptor was identified in a man in his sixties or seventies in good health. The sample comprised blood.

CDR3 nucleotides: TGTGCCAGCAGTCCAATGGGGGGTTACGAAAAACTGTTTTTT. Translated, it gives CASSPMGGYEKLFF. V usage is TRBV12-3 or TRBV12-4 and J usage is TRBJ1-4; a weak D match, TRBD1 (5 bases). The ends were cut back, 5 bases at V and 8 bases at J, with 15 bases in the middle. This CDR3 region has 14 residues.